Shown below are 26 T cell receptor beta chains from a single sample sequenced in a study of blood T cells in healthy people across ages. For the second PCR, which ran for 7 to 11 cycles, a sample-barcoded 5' primer and a J-beta primer mix were used. TCRdb itself ran the 5' RACE reads through MiXCR, one entry per CDR3 protein. The sample has roughly 1.5 million distinct CDR3 sequences, roughly two fifths seen once; the top ten hold under 5%. Source material: blood. These receptors came from a woman aged 18-29 years in good health.

The chain has TRBV13 and TRBJ1-1; D gene uncertain. The CDR3 loop spans 12 amino acids. Trimming shortened V by 5 bases and J by 11 bases, and 15 bases separated the two germline ends. Germline CDR1 and CDR2: PRHDT and FYEKMQ (reference sequence). CDR3 bases: TGTGCCAGCAGCCCTCGGCCGACCGCGGCTTTCTTT. It specifies CASSPRPTAAFF.

This clonotype has just a few counts. The J gene is TRBJ2-1, the V gene TRBV20-1; possible D gene TRBD1, 6 bases. The germline CDR1 and CDR2 sequences are DFQATT and SNEGSKA (reference sequence). V dropped 7 bases and J dropped 5 bases, with 18 bases sitting between them. CDR3 length: 14 amino acids. CDR3 amino acids: CSEAGELRHNEQFF. CDR3 nucleotide sequence: TGCAGTGAGGCAGGGGAACTCCGCCACAATGAGCAGTTCTTC.

This clonotype came up once. The rearrangement joins TRBV4-3 to TRBJ2-3; TRBD2 aligns across 10 bases. V shed 0 bases and J 3 bases; nucleotides not matched to a gene: 12. The V gene's germline CDR1 is LGHNA and CDR2 YSLEER. The CDR3 has 19 residues. This chain's CDR3 is CASSQEPPTTSGMTDTQYF. CDR3 coding DNA: TGCGCCAGCAGCCAAGAGCCCCCTACCACTAGCGGGATGACAGATACGCAGTATTTT.

This chain uses TRBV7-9 with TRBJ2-3; D uncertain. Germline V gene sequence: CDR1 SEHNR, CDR2 FQNEAQ (reference sequence). Trimming pared 5 bases from V and 3 bases from J, leaving 12 bases between. The CDR3 contains 14 residues. CDR3: CASSRQDGTDTQYF. CDR3 DNA sequence: TGTGCCAGCAGCCGTCAGGACGGAACAGATACGCAGTATTTT.

This clonotype was seen once. The chain couples TRBV10-3 to TRBJ1-1; weak D call: TRBD1 (5 bases). This CDR3 is built from 15 residues. Germline lookup yields CDR1 ENHRY and CDR2 SYGVKD. V shed 2 bases and J shed 0 bases, with 10 bases lying between them. The CDR3 loop is CAISEAGRMNTEAFF. The CDR3 DNA reads TGTGCCATCAGTGAGGCGGGGCGGATGAACACTGAAGCTTTCTTT.

The V call is TRBV29-1, the J call TRBJ2-1, with 8 nucleotides matching TRBD2. Judging by the DNA end, TRBJ2-7 fits better; the J call may be wrong. Germline assignment: CDR1 SQVTM and CDR2 ANQGSEA. This CDR3 spans 14 amino acids. In nucleotides, the CDR3 is TGCAGCGCCGCCAGACTAGCGTTAAGGAATGAGCAGTACTTC. Amino acids: CSAARLALRNEQYF.

This clonotype was counted between two and nine times. CDR3 sequence (DNA): TGTGCCAGCAGCTTGACAGGGCCCCTGGGCACAGATACGCAGTATTTT. This sequence encodes CASSLTGPLGTDTQYF. The chain employs TRBV7-9 and TRBJ2-3; TRBD1 matches 7 bases. Trimming at V came to 3 bases and at J to 1 base, leaving 7 bases not matched to a gene. CDR1 is SEHNR, CDR2 FQNEAQ, per germline (reference sequence). The CDR3 covers 16 residues.

The V gene is TRBV27, the J gene TRBJ1-6; a possible D gene is TRBD1 (5 bases). This CDR3 has 13 residues. V lost 3 bases, J lost 13 bases, and 13 bases lay in between. Looked up from germline, CDR1 is MNHEY and CDR2 is SMNVEV (reference sequence). DNA of the CDR3: TGTGCCAGCAGTTTTAGATGGGGGATGCCCCTCCACTTT. Its protein product is CASSFRWGMPLHF.

This rearrangement joins TRBV20-1 to TRBJ1-4; no clear D. The germline CDR1 and CDR2 sequences are DFQATT and SNEGSKA (reference sequence). The CDR3 covers 15 residues. V was pared by 0 bases and J by 8 bases, with 16 bases between. The CDR3 here is CSARDPAAPGEKLFF. CDR3 in DNA: TGCAGTGCTAGAGATCCCGCGGCTCCGGGGGAAAAACTGTTTTTT.

The J gene is TRBJ2-2, the V gene TRBV2; D possibly corresponds to TRBD1 (5 bases). The V and J ends lost 0 bases and 7 bases respectively, with 12 bases between them. Germline V gives CDR1 SNHLY, CDR2 FYNNEI. This CDR3 is 15 amino acids long. DNA for the CDR3: TGTGCCAGCAGTGAAGCCAGGGCTGGAGTCGGGGAGCTGTTTTTT. Translated: CASSEARAGVGELFF.

The gene calls are TRBV15 and TRBJ1-2, with 7 bases identical to TRBD1. CDR1 is LNHNV, CDR2 YYDKDF, per germline (reference sequence). J gave up 8 bases and V 2 bases, and 8 bases lay outside the gene matches. The CDR3 has 14 residues. The DNA for the CDR3 is TGTGCCACCAGCAGACCGAACAGGGGAAGCGGCTACACCTTC. Its protein is CATSRPNRGSGYTF. Supplemented by reference TRBV15 and TRBJ1-2, the full variable domain reads DAMVIQNPRYQVTQFGKPVTLSCSQTLNHNVMYWYQQKSSQAPKLLFHYYDKDFNNEADTPDNFQSRRPNTSFCFLDIRSPGLGDTAMYLCATSRPNRGSGYTFGSGTRLTVV.

In its sample, this clonotype was seen a few times. The gene calls are TRBV6-5 and TRBJ2-1; no reliable D call. The V gene's germline CDR1 is MNHEY and CDR2 SVGAGI. V lost 0 bases and J lost 5, with 11 bases in between. The CDR3 extends over 15 amino acids. CDR3 sequence: CASSYSMQSHNEQFF. The DNA for the CDR3 is TGTGCCAGCAGTTACTCGATGCAATCTCACAATGAGCAGTTCTTC.

This clonotype was detected only a few times. V is TRBV7-2 and J is TRBJ1-2, with D possibly TRBD1 on 5 matching bases. CDR1 and CDR2 (germline): SGHTA, FQGNSA. With 0 bases removed from V and 3 bases from J, the gap between germline ends came to 11 bases. The CDR3 is 15 amino acids. CDR3 sequence reads: CASSLAVGEDYGYTF. The CDR3 DNA reads TGTGCCAGCAGCTTAGCTGTAGGGGAGGACTATGGCTACACCTTC.

The chain couples TRBV25-1 to TRBJ2-6; tentative D call: TRBD1 (5 bases). V dropped 2 bases and J dropped 1 base, with 15 bases sitting between them. CDR1 is MGHDK and CDR2 is SYGVNS in the germline V gene. The CDR3 spans 18 residues. The CDR3 protein is CASSERPRQLSGANVLTF. In DNA, the CDR3 is TGTGCCAGCAGTGAAAGGCCGAGACAGCTTTCTGGGGCCAACGTCCTGACTTTC.

As DNA, the CDR3 is TGCAGCGCTGAGGTTACTGGTGAAAAACTGTTTTTT. Protein: CSAEVTGEKLFF. V usage is TRBV29-1 and J usage is TRBJ1-4; no definite D call. The CDR3 is 12 amino acids. The germline V gene encodes CDR1 SQVTM and CDR2 ANQGSEA. V dropped 7 bases and J dropped 7 bases, with 13 bases sitting between them.

This chain joins TRBV28 and TRBJ2-2; no clear D. CDR1 and CDR2 from the germline V gene are MDHEN and SYDVKM. Trimming shortened V by 2 bases and J by 2 bases, and 9 bases separated the two germline ends. The length of the CDR3 is 15 residues. The CDR3: CASSLRMVNTGELFF. The CDR3 coding sequence is TGTGCCAGCAGTTTAAGGATGGTTAACACCGGGGAGCTGTTTTTT.

V gene TRBV12-3 or TRBV12-4 combines with J gene TRBJ1-2, with TRBD1 matching over 10 bases. The length of the CDR3 is 17 residues. The J segment lost 2 bases and the V segment lost 6 bases, leaving 12 bases of the junction unmatched. Written as DNA, the CDR3 is TGTGCCAGCAGATTTTCCCGGGACAGGGGCTCCAACTATGGCTACACCTTC. Translated: CASRFSRDRGSNYGYTF.

The CDR3 DNA sequence: TGCGCCAAACAGCTTAGCAGGGACTACGAGCAGTACTTC. Translating gives CAKQLSRDYEQYF. This chain uses TRBV5-1 with TRBJ2-5; the D gene is possibly TRBD1 (5 bases). The better agreement between TRBJ2-7 and the DNA end casts doubt on the J call. Germline CDR1 and CDR2: SGHRS and YFSETQ. The CDR3 is made up of 13 amino acids.

A note on this clonotype: A junction end diverges from the germline sequence, so it may reflect a read error. The chain combines TRBV4-2 with TRBJ2-3; 7 nucleotides agree with TRBD1. The CDR3 sequence is 15 residues long. CDR1 is LGHNA, CDR2 YNFKEQ, per germline. Here the CDR3 reads CAGSHTDRVPDTQYF. The CDR3 nucleotides read TGTGCCGGCAGCCATACCGACAGGGTCCCAGATACGCAGTATTTT.

The chain carries TRBV5-1 and TRBJ2-5; the match to TRBD2 covers 7 bases. This CDR3 spans 15 amino acids. The germline gives CDR1 SGHRS, CDR2 YFSETQ. Trimming took 7 bases from V and 11 from J; bases not matched to a gene: 20. CDR3 region: CASSSGVGLVSEQYF. As DNA, the CDR3 is TGCGCCAGCTCTTCTGGGGTTGGACTAGTTTCTGAGCAGTACTTC.

This clonotype has a handful of counts. The rearrangement uses TRBV12-3 or TRBV12-4 and TRBJ1-1; 9 positions agree with TRBD1. The V segment lost 6 bases and the J segment 5 bases; nucleotides outside the gene matches: 4. This CDR3 spans 13 amino acids. The CDR3, as DNA: TGTGCCAGCAGACCGACAGGGGGGACTGAAGCTTTCTTT. Protein: CASRPTGGTEAFF.

V and J are TRBV28 and TRBJ1-1; D call uncertain. Germline V gene sequence: CDR1 MDHEN, CDR2 SYDVKM. V lost 3 bases to trimming and J lost 5 bases, with 13 bases between them. The CDR3 extends over 14 amino acids. The CDR3 spells CASSLFAGGTEAFF. In nucleotides, the CDR3 is TGTGCCAGCAGTTTGTTTGCGGGAGGAACTGAAGCTTTCTTT.

This clonotype was observed a few times. The V and J genes are TRBV29-1 and TRBJ2-5, with 10 bases that match TRBD2. Germline V gene data show CDR1 as SQVTM and CDR2 as ANQGSEA. The CDR3 has 16 amino acids. Losses at the gene ends were 6 bases for V and 2 bases for J; bases not matched to a gene: 12. The CDR3 DNA reads as TGCAGCGTCGTACCTCTAGCGGGAGCGGGGCAAGAGACCCAGTACTTC. Residues: CSVVPLAGAGQETQYF.

The chain recombines TRBV29-1 with TRBJ1-1; no firm D call. The CDR3 loop spans 13 amino acids. CDR1 and CDR2 from the germline V gene are SQVTM and ANQGSEA. V shed 4 bases and J shed 5 bases, with 14 bases lying between them. The CDR3 bases are TGCAGCGTTGCCCTGGGCAGGAGGACTGAAGCTTTCTTT. This codes for CSVALGRRTEAFF.

The V gene is TRBV29-1, the J gene TRBJ1-2, with 8 positions matching TRBD1. V dropped 1 base and J dropped 2; count of bases not matched to a gene: 9. The CDR3 sequence is 16 residues long. Germline assignment: CDR1 SQVTM and CDR2 ANQGSEA. This chain's CDR3 is CSVEGQGRLKNYGYTF. CDR3 DNA: TGCAGCGTTGAAGGACAGGGGAGACTTAAGAACTATGGCTACACCTTC.

The gene calls are TRBV6-6 and TRBJ1-2; TRBD1 matches 10 bases. Germline loops: CDR1 MNHNY, CDR2 SVGAGI (reference sequence). J lost 2 bases, V lost 5 bases, and 8 bases had no gene match. The CDR3 has 16 residues. CDR3 loop: CASSPRRDRGNYGYTF. CDR3 DNA: TGTGCCAGCAGTCCCAGGAGGGACAGGGGAAACTATGGCTACACCTTC.